This T cell receptor (beta chain) stems from a study of blood T cell repertoires in COVID-19. Study information: Samples representing acute and convalescent COVID-19 were sourced from the United States, Italy and Spain.

This CDR3 has 20 residues. The germline V and J ends were trimmed by 6 bases and 0 bases, with 24 bases remaining between them. In germline, CDR1 is MDHEN, CDR2 SYDVKM. Sequenced by immunoSEQ multiplex PCR; TCRdb stores in-frame clones only, minus some. The repertoire consists of 360,000 or so clones, with over 85% occurring once and the leading ten covering less than 2%. The sequence derives from a woman in her twenties or thirties who had recovered from COVID-19. The J gene is TRBJ1-6, the V gene TRBV28, with a weak D call TRBD1 (5 bases). The material sequenced was PBMCs or T cells enriched from blood (not recorded which). This chain's CDR3 is CASSLLGGSGKFSYNSPLHF. The CDR3, as DNA: TGTGCCAGCAGCCTCCTGGGGGGGTCCGGTAAATTCTCCTATAATTCACCCCTCCACTTT.